The T cell receptor (beta chain) described here comes from a study of OX40 agonist ivuxolimab in advanced cancers. Exclusion of a patient followed from autoimmune disease history or systemic immunosuppression. TCRdb's table, derived via immunoSEQ multiplex PCR, lists solely in-frame clones and lacks some. The data hold about 48,000 clones, with less than 85% observed a single time. The CDR3 totals 18 residues. Germline CDR1 and CDR2: SGHRS and YFSETQ. Trimming cost V 4 bases and J 2 bases; bases outside gene matches: 15. Source: CD4+ or CD8+ T cells sorted from blood, taken in a trial of the OX40 agonist ivuxolimab. This clonotype originated in an adult with an advanced solid tumor such as melanoma, head and neck, liver or kidney cancer. The V gene is TRBV5-1, the J gene TRBJ2-1; TRBD1 matches at 7 bases. Written as DNA, the CDR3 is TGCGCCAGCAGCCAAGAAACGTGGGACAGACCGGCCTACAATGAGCAGTTCTTC. Its translation is CASSQETWDRPAYNEQFF.